The 12 T cell receptor beta chains below all came from one sample that was sequenced in a study of technical replicates of blood from a handful of donors. TCRdb's table, derived via immunoSEQ multiplex PCR, lists solely in-frame clones and lacks some. The sample carries roughly 80,000 clones, around 91% recorded once. What was sequenced was T cells isolated from PBMCs. All receptors derive from a human donor in good health.

This clone occurred once. The chain joins TRBV27 to TRBJ2-7; 12 nucleotides match TRBD1. V dropped 6 bases and J dropped 2; count of bases not matched to a gene: 8. CDR3 length: 16 amino acids. The germline V gene encodes CDR1 MNHEY and CDR2 SMNVEV (reference sequence). Written as DNA, the CDR3 is TGTGCCAGCAGGGGGACAGGGGGCCCTGGGGCCTACGAGCAGTACTTC. It yields the protein CASRGTGGPGAYEQYF.

V and J are TRBV5-1 and TRBJ2-5; D not resolved. The germline V gene has CDR1 SGHRS and CDR2 YFSETQ. V lost 2 bases to trimming and J lost 0 bases, with 8 bases between them. CDR3 size: 14 residues. The CDR3 DNA reads as TGCGCCAGCAGCTTCGCTCGGTACCAAGAGACCCAGTACTTC. Translated, it gives CASSFARYQETQYF.

The CDR3 DNA sequence: TGTGCCAGCAGTCTGGGCGTTGAGAGAGAGACCCAGTACTTC. Protein product: CASSLGVERETQYF. The V call is TRBV6-5, the J call TRBJ2-5; D not resolved. In germline, CDR1 is MNHEY, CDR2 SVGAGI. V gave up 5 bases and J gave up 4 bases, with 14 bases separating them. This CDR3 region has 14 residues.

This chain joins TRBV7-3 and TRBJ2-1, with a tentative D call TRBD1 (6 bases). The germline V and J ends were trimmed by 4 bases and 8 bases, with 18 bases remaining between them. Looked up from germline, CDR1 is SGHTA and CDR2 is FQGTGA. This CDR3 comprises 15 residues. Written as DNA, the CDR3 is TGTGCCAGCAGCTCAGGCAACTCCTACAGGGATGAGCAGTTCTTC. This encodes CASSSGNSYRDEQFF.

The chain recombines TRBV7-3 with TRBJ2-6; a possible D gene is TRBD1 (5 bases). There are 16 residues in the CDR3. V lost 2 bases, J lost 0 bases, and 8 bases lay in between. Germline assignment: CDR1 SGHTA and CDR2 FQGTGA. The CDR3 sequence is CASSLEGASGANVLTF. CDR3 sequence (DNA): TGTGCCAGCAGCTTAGAAGGGGCCTCTGGGGCCAACGTCCTGACTTTC.

The rearrangement joins TRBV2 to TRBJ2-4; D gene unclear. V shed 6 bases and J shed 5 bases, with 5 bases lying between them. CDR1 and CDR2 from the germline V gene are SNHLY and FYNNEI. The CDR3 extends over 11 amino acids. CDR3 nucleotide sequence: TGTGCCAGCAGAATAGAAAACATTCAGTACTTC. Translating gives CASRIENIQYF.

The chain uses TRBV30 and TRBJ1-2; D may be TRBD1 (6 bases). V was clipped by 6 bases and J by 4 bases, with 15 bases between them. The CDR3 is 13 residues long. CDR1 GTSNPN and CDR2 SVGIG come from the germline V gene (reference sequence). The CDR3, as DNA: TGTGCCTGCCTACCGGGGACAACCTATGGCTACACCTTC. It codes for CACLPGTTYGYTF.

This chain joins TRBV4-2 and TRBJ2-7, with TRBD1 matching 8 bases. V was clipped by 4 bases and J by 3 bases; unmatched bases: 8. Germline loops: CDR1 LGHNA, CDR2 YNFKEQ. This CDR3 spans 15 amino acids. This CDR3 is CASSPRTGSGYEQYF. CDR3 nucleotides: TGTGCCAGCAGCCCCCGGACAGGGTCTGGCTACGAGCAGTACTTC.

V and J are TRBV7-8 and TRBJ2-2, with 11 bases that match TRBD2. Germline CDR1 is SGHVS and CDR2 is FQNEAQ. The V and J ends lost 2 bases and 7 bases, in that order; junction bases with no gene match: 9. This CDR3 comprises 17 residues. This CDR3 is CASSLLVLAGVGGELFF. CDR3 DNA sequence: TGTGCCAGCAGCTTACTGGTACTAGCGGGAGTCGGCGGGGAGCTGTTTTTT.

The chain joins TRBV6-5 to TRBJ2-1; a possible D gene is TRBD2 (5 bases). CDR3 length: 11 amino acids. Germline-derived CDR1 and CDR2 are MNHEY and SVGAGI. V lost 8 bases and J lost 8, with 10 bases in between. The CDR3 region is CASAREHEQFF. In DNA form, the CDR3 reads TGTGCCAGCGCGAGGGAGCATGAGCAGTTCTTC.

The gene calls are TRBV4-1 and TRBJ1-5; D might be TRBD1 (5 bases). Germline V CDR1 and CDR2: MGHRA, YSYEKL. V was trimmed by 3 bases and J by 7 bases, leaving 13 bases between them. The CDR3 spans 14 residues. The chain's CDR3 is CASSQSRVDQPQHF. CDR3 sequence (DNA): TGCGCCAGCAGCCAGAGCAGGGTCGACCAGCCCCAGCATTTT.

V usage is TRBV9 and J usage is TRBJ2-3, with 9 bases fitting TRBD2. CDR1 is SGDLS and CDR2 is YYNGEE in the germline V gene. V lost 5 bases and J lost 0; bases outside the gene matches: 4. The CDR3 consists of 15 residues. CDR3 nucleotides: TGTGCCAGCAGAGGTAGCGGGGGTAGCACAGATACGCAGTATTTT. Residues: CASRGSGGSTDTQYF.